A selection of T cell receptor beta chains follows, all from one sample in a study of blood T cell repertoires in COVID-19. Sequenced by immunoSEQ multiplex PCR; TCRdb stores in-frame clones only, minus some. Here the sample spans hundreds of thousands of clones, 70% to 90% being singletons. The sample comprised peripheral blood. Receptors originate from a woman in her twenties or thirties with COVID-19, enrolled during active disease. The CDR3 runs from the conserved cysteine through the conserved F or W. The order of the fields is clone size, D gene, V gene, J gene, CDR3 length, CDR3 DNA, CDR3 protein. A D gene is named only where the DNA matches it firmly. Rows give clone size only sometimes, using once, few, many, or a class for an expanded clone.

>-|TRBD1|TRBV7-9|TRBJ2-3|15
TGTGCCAGCAGCCTCAGACAGGGAGAGACAGATACGCAGTATTTT
CASSLRQGETDTQYF
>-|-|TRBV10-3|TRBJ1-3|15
TGTGCCATCAGTGAGTCGAAGGGGACTGGAAACACCATATATTTT
CAISESKGTGNTIYF
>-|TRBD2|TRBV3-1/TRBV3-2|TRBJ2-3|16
TGTGCCAGCAGCCTTCCGACTAGCGGGAGCACAGATACGCAGTATTTT
CASSLPTSGSTDTQYF
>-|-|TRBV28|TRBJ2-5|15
TGTGCCAGCAGTTCTGGGCAGGGAACGGCAGAGTCCCAGTACTTC
CASSSGQGTAESQYF
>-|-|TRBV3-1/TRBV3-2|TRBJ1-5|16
TGTGCCAGCAGCCAAGTGTCAGGGGTAGTCGGTCAGCCCCAGCATTTT
CASSQVSGVVGQPQHF
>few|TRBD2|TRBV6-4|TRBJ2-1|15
TGTGCCAGCAGTGGGACTAGCGGGTCCTACAATGAGCAGTTCTTC
CASSGTSGSYNEQFF
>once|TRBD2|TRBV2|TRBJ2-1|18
TGTGCCAGCAGTGAAAGGGGACGGGAGGGAGCCCCCTACAATGAGCAGTTCTTC
CASSERGREGAPYNEQFF
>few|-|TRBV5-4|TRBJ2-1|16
TGTGCCAGCAGCAACGGACAGCCACTCGCTCTAAATGAGCAGTTCTTC
CASSNGQPLALNEQFF
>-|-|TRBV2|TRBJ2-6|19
TGTGCCAGCGGGGGCTTCAACCGGGACGGTAGGGCTGGGGCCAACGTCCTGACTTTC
CASGGFNRDGRAGANVLTF
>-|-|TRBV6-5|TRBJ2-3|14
TGTGCCAGCAGTCGCACCCAGCGTACAGATACGCAGTATTTT
CASSRTQRTDTQYF
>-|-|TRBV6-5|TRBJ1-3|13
TGTGCCAGCAGACGGACAGCTGGAAACACCATATATTTT
CASRRTAGNTIYF
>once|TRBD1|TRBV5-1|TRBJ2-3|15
TGCGCCAGCAGCATCGGGACAGCCAGCACAGATACGCAGTATTTT
CASSIGTASTDTQYF
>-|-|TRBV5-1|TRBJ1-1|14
TGCGCCAGCAGCTTGGAGGCAGGGGTCACTGAAGCTTTCTTT
CASSLEAGVTEAFF
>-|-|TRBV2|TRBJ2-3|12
TGTGCCAGCAGCCCTACTACAGATACGCAGTATTTT
CASSPTTDTQYF
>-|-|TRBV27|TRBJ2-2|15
TGTGCCAGCAGTTCCTACCAGGGGAACACCGGGGAGCTGTTTTTT
CASSSYQGNTGELFF
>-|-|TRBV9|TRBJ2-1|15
TGTGCCAGCAGCGTAGCTAGCGCTCCTAGGAATGAGCAGTTCTTC
CASSVASAPRNEQFF
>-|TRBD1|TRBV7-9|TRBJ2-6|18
TGTGCCAGCAGCTTACTGGGGACAGCGAGCTCTGGGGCCAACGTCCTGACTTTC
CASSLLGTASSGANVLTF
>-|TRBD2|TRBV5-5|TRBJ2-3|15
TGTGCCAGCAGCCCGGGGAGGGCCAGCACAGATACGCAGTATTTT
CASSPGRASTDTQYF